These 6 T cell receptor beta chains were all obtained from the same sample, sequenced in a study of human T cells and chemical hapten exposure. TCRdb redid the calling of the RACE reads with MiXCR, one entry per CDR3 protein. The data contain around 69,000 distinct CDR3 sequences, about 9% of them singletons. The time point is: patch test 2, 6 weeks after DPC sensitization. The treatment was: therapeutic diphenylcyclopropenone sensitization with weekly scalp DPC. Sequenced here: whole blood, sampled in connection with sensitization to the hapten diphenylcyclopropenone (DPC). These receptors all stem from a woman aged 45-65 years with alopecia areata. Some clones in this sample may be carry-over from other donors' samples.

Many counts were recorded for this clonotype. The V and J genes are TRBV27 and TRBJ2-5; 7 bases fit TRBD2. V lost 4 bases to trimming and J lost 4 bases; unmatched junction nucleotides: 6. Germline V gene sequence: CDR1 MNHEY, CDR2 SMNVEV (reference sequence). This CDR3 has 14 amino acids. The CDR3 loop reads CASSSGLVGETQYF. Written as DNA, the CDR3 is TGTGCCAGCAGTTCCGGACTAGTCGGAGAGACCCAGTACTTC.

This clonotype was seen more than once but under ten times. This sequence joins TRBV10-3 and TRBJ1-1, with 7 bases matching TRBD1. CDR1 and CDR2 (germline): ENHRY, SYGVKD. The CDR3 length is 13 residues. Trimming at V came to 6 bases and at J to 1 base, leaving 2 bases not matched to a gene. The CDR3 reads CAIRGTANTEAFF. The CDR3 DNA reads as TGTGCCATCAGGGGGACAGCGAACACTGAAGCTTTCTTT.

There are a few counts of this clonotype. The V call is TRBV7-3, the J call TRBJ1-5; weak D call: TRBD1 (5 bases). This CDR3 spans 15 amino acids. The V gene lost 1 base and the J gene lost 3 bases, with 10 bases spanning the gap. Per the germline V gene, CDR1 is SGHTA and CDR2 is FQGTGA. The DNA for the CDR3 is TGTGCCAGCAGCTTAAATACAGGAAACAATCAGCCCCAGCATTTT. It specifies CASSLNTGNNQPQHF.

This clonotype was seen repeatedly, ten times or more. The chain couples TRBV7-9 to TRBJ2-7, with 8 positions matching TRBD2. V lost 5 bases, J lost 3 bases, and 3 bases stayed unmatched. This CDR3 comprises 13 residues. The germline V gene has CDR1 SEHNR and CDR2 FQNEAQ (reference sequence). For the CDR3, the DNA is TGTGCCAGCAGCCCGAGCGGGAGCTACGAGCAGTACTTC. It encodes CASSPSGSYEQYF.

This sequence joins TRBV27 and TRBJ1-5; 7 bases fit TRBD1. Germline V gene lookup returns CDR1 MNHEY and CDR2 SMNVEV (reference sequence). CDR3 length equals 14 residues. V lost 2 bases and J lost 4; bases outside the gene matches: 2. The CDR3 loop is CASSLAGQNQPQHF. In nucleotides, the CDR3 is TGTGCCAGCAGTTTAGCGGGACAGAATCAGCCCCAGCATTTT.

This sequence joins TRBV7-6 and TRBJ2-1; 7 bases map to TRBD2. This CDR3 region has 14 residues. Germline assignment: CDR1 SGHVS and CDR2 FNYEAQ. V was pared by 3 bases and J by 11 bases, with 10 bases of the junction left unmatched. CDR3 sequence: CASSFGGVGGKQFF. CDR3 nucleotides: TGTGCCAGCAGCTTTGGGGGGGTTGGAGGTAAGCAGTTCTTC.